This TCR beta chain stems from a study of blood T cell repertoires in COVID-19. Germline V gene lookup returns CDR1 LNHDA and CDR2 SQIVND (reference sequence). The CDR3 sequence is 15 residues long. After removal of 3 bases from V and 3 bases from J, the junction contained 5 bases not matched to a gene. The protocol was immunoSEQ multiplex PCR, while the TCRdb copy is restricted to in-frame clones and leaves out a portion. The table shows 200,000 to 250,000 clones, with 65% to 90% occurring only once. This chain connects TRBV19 to TRBJ2-1; 7 nucleotides line up with TRBD2. Sequenced sample: peripheral blood. The clonotype was recovered from a woman between 65 and 79 years old with acute or convalescent COVID-19. The CDR3 sequence: CASSMAAGYYNEQFF. The CDR3 nucleotides are TGTGCCAGTAGTATGGCAGCGGGGTACTACAATGAGCAGTTCTTC.